The source of this T cell receptor (beta chain) is a study of HIV-infected patients and healthy controls. cDNA was made from 500 ng RNA using alpha and beta constant primers. Each of the alpha and beta chains got its own library through chain-specific third strand synthesis with indices. TCRdb passed the 5' RACE reads through MiXCR, listing each CDR3 protein once. The table has just over 15,000 distinct CDR3 sequences, around 7.7% seen once. V shed 5 bases and J 2 bases; nucleotides not matched to a gene: 6. CDR3 length equals 15 residues. CDR1 and CDR2 (germline): SGHDT, YYEEEE. All unsorted peripheral T cells were captured because whole blood was used without fractionation. In this sample, this clonotype turned up many times.

Material for sequencing was blood. The clonotype comes from an adult in good health. This chain joins TRBV5-6 and TRBJ2-1; 8 bases agree with TRBD2. CDR3 in DNA: TGTGCCAGCAGAGAAGCGGGAGAACCCTACAATGAGCAGTTCTTC. As protein: CASREAGEPYNEQFF.